This T cell receptor beta chain derives from a study of blood T cell repertoires in COVID-19. Study summary: Acute-phase and convalescent COVID-19 samples originated in the United States, Italy and Spain. Nucleic acid was either cDNA or gDNA, and it came from T cells, B-cell-depleted T cells, or PBMCs.

Germline V gene data show CDR1 as MNHEY and CDR2 as SMNVEV (reference sequence). J lost 5 bases, V lost 1 base, and 4 bases had no gene match. The CDR3 is 15 residues long. Original processing methods: Amplifying reference gene primers gave estimates of nucleated cell counts. Clones were sequenced by immunoSEQ multiplex PCR, and TCRdb holds only the in-frame ones, with some missing. Clone size and the V and J calls come from that table; the DNA yielded D and trimming. This sample carries 120,000 or so clones, about 90% of them seen once, and the ten largest clones take 25% to 35%. This TCR was recovered from an older woman with acute or convalescent COVID-19. This chain joins TRBV27 and TRBJ2-1, with 8 nucleotides matching TRBD1. The specimen sequenced was peripheral blood. The CDR3 DNA sequence: TGTGCCAGCAGTTTATTTCAGGGGGCCCACAATGAGCAGTTCTTC. As protein: CASSLFQGAHNEQFF.